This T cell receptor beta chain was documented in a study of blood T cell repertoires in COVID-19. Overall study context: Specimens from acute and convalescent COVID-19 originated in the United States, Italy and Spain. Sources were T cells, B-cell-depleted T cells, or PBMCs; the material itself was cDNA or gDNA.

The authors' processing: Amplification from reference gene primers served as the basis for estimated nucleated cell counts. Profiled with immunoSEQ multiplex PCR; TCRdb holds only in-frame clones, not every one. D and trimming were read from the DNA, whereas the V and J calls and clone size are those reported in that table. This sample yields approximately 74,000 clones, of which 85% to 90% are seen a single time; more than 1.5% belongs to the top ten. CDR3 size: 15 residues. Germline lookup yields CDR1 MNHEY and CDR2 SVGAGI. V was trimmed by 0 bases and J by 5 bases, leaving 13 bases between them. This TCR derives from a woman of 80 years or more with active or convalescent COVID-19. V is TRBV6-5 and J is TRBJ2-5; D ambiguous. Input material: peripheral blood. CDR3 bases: TGTGCCAGCAGTTACTCGATTTCCCCTCGGGAGACCCAGTACTTC. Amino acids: CASSYSISPRETQYF.